Listed below are T cell receptor beta chains from one sample, sequenced in a study of T cell repertoires in cytomegalovirus infection. TCRdb ran MiXCR on the reads and lists one entry per CDR3 protein. The sample lists around 440,000 distinct CDR3 sequences, around 11% seen once, with 10% in the top ten. Sequenced input: PBMCs. The source is a human donor in good health (CMV status not recorded). Some clones in this sample may be carry-over from other donors' samples. Each CDR3 is given with its conserved first and last residue. A D gene is named only where the DNA matches it firmly. A clone size is listed for some rows: how often the clone was seen (once, few, many), or a class if it is expanded.

clone_size: many; d_call: TRBD2; j_call: TRBJ2-1; v_call: TRBV12-3/TRBV12-4; cdr3_aa: CASSSTSGGHEQFF; cdr3_nt: TGTGCCAGCAGTTCGACTAGCGGAGGGCATGAGCAGTTCTTC
clone_size: NA; d_call: NA; j_call: TRBJ2-2; v_call: TRBV20-1; cdr3_aa: CSARPRASVYTGELFF; cdr3_nt: TGCAGTGCTAGGCCCCGGGCTAGCGTTTACACCGGGGAGCTGTTTTTT
clone_size: few; d_call: TRBD1; j_call: TRBJ1-1; v_call: TRBV3-1; cdr3_aa: CASRGRDRGTTEAFF; cdr3_nt: TGTGCCAGCAGGGGCCGGGACAGGGGTACCACTGAAGCTTTCTTT
clone_size: many; d_call: NA; j_call: TRBJ2-2; v_call: TRBV7-9; cdr3_aa: CASSLALALRETGELFF; cdr3_nt: TGTGCCAGCAGCTTAGCGCTCGCACTCCGGGAGACCGGGGAGCTGTTTTTT
clone_size: NA; d_call: TRBD2; j_call: TRBJ2-7; v_call: TRBV28; cdr3_aa: CASSPTGGEGRYEQYF; cdr3_nt: TGTGCCAGCAGTCCGACCGGGGGGGAGGGCCGCTACGAGCAGTACTTC
clone_size: many; d_call: TRBD1; j_call: TRBJ1-5; v_call: TRBV19; cdr3_aa: CASSIEDRANQPQHF; cdr3_nt: TGTGCCAGTAGTATAGAGGACAGGGCTAATCAGCCCCAGCATTTT
clone_size: many; d_call: NA; j_call: TRBJ2-5; v_call: TRBV9; cdr3_aa: CASSVNWDSQETQYF; cdr3_nt: TGTGCCAGCAGCGTAAACTGGGACTCGCAAGAGACCCAGTACTTC
clone_size: few; d_call: NA; j_call: TRBJ1-1; v_call: TRBV20-1; cdr3_aa: CSARVWGMNTEAFF; cdr3_nt: TGCAGTGCTAGAGTTTGGGGGATGAACACTGAAGCTTTCTTT
clone_size: many; d_call: TRBD1; j_call: TRBJ1-5; v_call: TRBV12-5; cdr3_aa: CASGGTASNQPQHF; cdr3_nt: TGTGCTAGTGGCGGGACAGCAAGCAATCAGCCCCAGCATTTT
clone_size: many; d_call: TRBD2; j_call: TRBJ2-1; v_call: TRBV19; cdr3_aa: CASSPRTSGGTYNEQFF; cdr3_nt: TGTGCCAGTAGTCCTAGGACTAGCGGGGGTACCTACAATGAGCAGTTCTTC
clone_size: many; d_call: TRBD1; j_call: TRBJ1-1; v_call: TRBV6-6; cdr3_aa: CASPKGTGDLDVNTEAFF; cdr3_nt: TGTGCCAGCCCCAAGGGGACAGGCGACCTCGACGTGAACACTGAAGCTTTCTTT
clone_size: many; d_call: TRBD2; j_call: TRBJ2-1; v_call: TRBV7-3; cdr3_aa: CASSSGLASYNEQFF; cdr3_nt: TGTGCCAGCAGCTCCGGACTAGCGAGCTACAATGAGCAGTTCTTC
clone_size: many; d_call: TRBD2; j_call: TRBJ2-7; v_call: TRBV6-2/TRBV6-3; cdr3_aa: CASRPGLARSYEQYF; cdr3_nt: TGTGCCAGCAGACCGGGACTAGCGCGATCCTACGAGCAGTACTTC
clone_size: many; d_call: TRBD2; j_call: TRBJ2-2; v_call: TRBV12-3/TRBV12-4; cdr3_aa: CASSPLAGPNTGELFF; cdr3_nt: TGTGCCAGCAGTCCTCTAGCGGGGCCGAACACCGGGGAGCTGTTTTTT
clone_size: many; d_call: NA; j_call: TRBJ1-2; v_call: TRBV12-3/TRBV12-4; cdr3_aa: CASTKERDFYGYTF; cdr3_nt: TGTGCCAGCACCAAAGAGCGAGACTTCTATGGCTACACCTTC
clone_size: few; d_call: NA; j_call: TRBJ2-6; v_call: TRBV5-1; cdr3_aa: CASSRLLANVLTF; cdr3_nt: TGCGCCAGCAGCAGGTTATTAGCCAACGTCCTGACTTTC
clone_size: few; d_call: TRBD1; j_call: TRBJ1-6; v_call: TRBV15; cdr3_aa: CATSRGTGGVRPLHF; cdr3_nt: TGTGCCACCAGCAGAGGGACAGGGGGCGTAAGGCCCCTCCACTTT
clone_size: many; d_call: NA; j_call: TRBJ2-5; v_call: TRBV2; cdr3_aa: CASSEEGQETQYF; cdr3_nt: TGTGCCAGCAGTGAGGAAGGACAAGAGACCCAGTACTTC
clone_size: many; d_call: TRBD2; j_call: TRBJ2-7; v_call: TRBV7-3; cdr3_aa: CASSAGLAGAEQYF; cdr3_nt: TGTGCCAGCAGCGCGGGACTAGCGGGAGCTGAGCAGTACTTC
clone_size: NA; d_call: NA; j_call: TRBJ1-6; v_call: TRBV2; cdr3_aa: CASSEEGGYNSPLHF; cdr3_nt: TGTGCCAGCAGTGAAGAGGGAGGGTATAATTCACCCCTCCACTTT
clone_size: many; d_call: NA; j_call: TRBJ1-4; v_call: TRBV4-2; cdr3_aa: CASSQERTTTFEKLFF; cdr3_nt: TGTGCCAGCAGCCAAGAACGGACCACAACTTTTGAAAAACTGTTTTTT
clone_size: NA; d_call: NA; j_call: TRBJ1-5; v_call: TRBV18; cdr3_aa: CASSPPSGRQPQHF; cdr3_nt: TGTGCCAGCTCACCACCATCCGGACGGCAGCCCCAGCATTTT
clone_size: few; d_call: NA; j_call: TRBJ2-1; v_call: TRBV5-1; cdr3_aa: CASSLEPSRTAGNEQFF; cdr3_nt: TGCGCCAGCAGCTTGGAGCCTAGCCGGACTGCGGGGAATGAGCAGTTCTTC
clone_size: NA; d_call: NA; j_call: TRBJ2-3; v_call: TRBV7-3; cdr3_aa: CASSWVDGDTQYF; cdr3_nt: TGTGCCAGCAGCTGGGTGGATGGAGATACGCAGTATTTT
clone_size: few; d_call: NA; j_call: TRBJ1-1; v_call: TRBV20-1; cdr3_aa: CSARDVMNTEAFF; cdr3_nt: TGCAGTGCTAGAGACGTTATGAACACTGAAGCTTTCTTT
clone_size: many; d_call: NA; j_call: TRBJ1-4; v_call: TRBV5-4; cdr3_aa: CASSSGSGNEKLFF; cdr3_nt: TGTGCCAGCAGCTCTGGTTCGGGGAATGAAAAACTGTTTTTT
clone_size: NA; d_call: NA; j_call: TRBJ1-2; v_call: TRBV12-3/TRBV12-4; cdr3_aa: CASGGREHYGYTF; cdr3_nt: TGTGCCAGCGGGGGGCGGGAACACTATGGCTACACCTTC
clone_size: NA; d_call: NA; j_call: TRBJ2-5; v_call: TRBV15; cdr3_aa: CATSRALGGQETQYF; cdr3_nt: TGTGCCACCAGCAGAGCTCTAGGGGGACAAGAGACCCAGTACTTC
clone_size: many; d_call: NA; j_call: TRBJ2-1; v_call: TRBV12-3/TRBV12-4; cdr3_aa: CASVVNTGINEQFF; cdr3_nt: TGTGCCAGCGTTGTTAACACAGGGATAAATGAGCAGTTCTTC
clone_size: NA; d_call: NA; j_call: TRBJ2-5; v_call: TRBV5-1; cdr3_aa: CASSREVRGGQETQYF; cdr3_nt: TGCGCCAGCAGCCGGGAGGTCAGGGGCGGCCAAGAGACCCAGTACTTC
clone_size: many; d_call: TRBD2; j_call: TRBJ2-5; v_call: TRBV25-1; cdr3_aa: CASSGRGGGGARWETQYF; cdr3_nt: TGTGCCAGCAGTGGCCGCGGGGGCGGGGGGGCAAGGTGGGAGACCCAGTACTTC
clone_size: NA; d_call: TRBD1; j_call: TRBJ1-5; v_call: TRBV6-6; cdr3_aa: CASSYDRVNQPQHF; cdr3_nt: TGTGCCAGCAGTTACGACAGGGTAAATCAGCCCCAGCATTTT
clone_size: many; d_call: TRBD1; j_call: TRBJ1-5; v_call: TRBV7-2; cdr3_aa: CASSLVFSGTGSNQPQHF; cdr3_nt: TGTGCCAGCAGCTTAGTCTTTTCCGGGACAGGCAGCAATCAGCCCCAGCATTTT
clone_size: few; d_call: TRBD2; j_call: TRBJ2-7; v_call: TRBV2; cdr3_aa: CASSEYSGSGVEQYF; cdr3_nt: TGTGCCAGCAGTGAATATAGCGGGAGTGGAGTCGAGCAGTACTTC
clone_size: many; d_call: NA; j_call: TRBJ2-6; v_call: TRBV7-3; cdr3_aa: CASSPYGDSGANVLTF; cdr3_nt: TGTGCCAGCAGCCCCTACGGGGACTCTGGGGCCAACGTCCTGACTTTC
clone_size: NA; d_call: NA; j_call: TRBJ1-1; v_call: TRBV29-1; cdr3_aa: CSVRIQYTEASF; cdr3_nt: TGCAGCGTCCGCATACAGTACACTGAAGCTTCCTTT
clone_size: NA; d_call: TRBD1; j_call: TRBJ1-2; v_call: TRBV12-3/TRBV12-4; cdr3_aa: CASRLTGGRYGYTF; cdr3_nt: TGTGCCAGCAGACTGACAGGGGGCAGGTATGGCTACACCTTC
clone_size: many; d_call: NA; j_call: TRBJ1-2; v_call: TRBV11-2; cdr3_aa: CASSSRTETNYGYTF; cdr3_nt: TGTGCCAGCAGCTCCCGGACAGAGACTAACTATGGCTACACCTTC
clone_size: many; d_call: NA; j_call: TRBJ1-5; v_call: TRBV19; cdr3_aa: CASNWDIGQPQHF; cdr3_nt: TGTGCCAGTAATTGGGACATTGGTCAGCCCCAGCATTTT
clone_size: NA; d_call: NA; j_call: TRBJ2-5; v_call: TRBV27; cdr3_aa: CASSPNRVQETQYF; cdr3_nt: TGTGCCAGCAGTCCAAACAGGGTACAAGAGACCCAGTACTTC
clone_size: NA; d_call: NA; j_call: TRBJ2-3; v_call: TRBV11-3; cdr3_aa: CASSSSTGFNTDTQYF; cdr3_nt: TGTGCCAGCAGCTCCTCCACAGGGTTCAACACAGATACGCAGTATTTT
clone_size: once; d_call: TRBD1; j_call: TRBJ1-2; v_call: TRBV29-1; cdr3_aa: CSAEDRVMSGYTF; cdr3_nt: TGCAGCGCCGAGGACAGGGTTATGTCTGGCTACACCTTC
clone_size: NA; d_call: TRBD1; j_call: TRBJ2-5; v_call: TRBV20-1; cdr3_aa: CSASAPGQGRQETQYF; cdr3_nt: TGCAGTGCTAGCGCTCCGGGACAGGGGAGACAAGAGACCCAGTACTTC
clone_size: many; d_call: TRBD1; j_call: TRBJ2-7; v_call: TRBV5-1; cdr3_aa: CASSLDLRGRDREYEQYF; cdr3_nt: TGCGCCAGCAGCTTGGATCTGAGGGGCCGGGACAGGGAGTACGAGCAGTACTTC
clone_size: many; d_call: NA; j_call: TRBJ2-5; v_call: TRBV2; cdr3_aa: CASSEEVVGGETQYF; cdr3_nt: TGTGCCAGCAGTGAAGAGGTGGTCGGGGGCGAGACCCAGTACTTC
clone_size: many; d_call: TRBD1; j_call: TRBJ1-5; v_call: TRBV6-2/TRBV6-3; cdr3_aa: CASRDLQGAGNQPQHF; cdr3_nt: TGTGCCAGCAGGGACCTACAGGGGGCTGGCAATCAGCCCCAGCATTTT
clone_size: NA; d_call: TRBD2; j_call: TRBJ2-2; v_call: TRBV9; cdr3_aa: CASSVRAGGRTGELFF; cdr3_nt: TGTGCCAGCAGCGTAAGAGCGGGAGGTCGGACCGGGGAGCTGTTTTTT
clone_size: NA; d_call: TRBD1; j_call: TRBJ2-7; v_call: TRBV2; cdr3_aa: CASRPGTGVREQYF; cdr3_nt: TGTGCCAGCAGACCCGGGACAGGGGTCCGCGAGCAGTACTTC
clone_size: few; d_call: TRBD2; j_call: TRBJ2-1; v_call: TRBV19; cdr3_aa: CASRGLAMRNEQFF; cdr3_nt: TGTGCCAGTCGTGGACTAGCGATGCGCAATGAGCAGTTCTTC
clone_size: few; d_call: NA; j_call: TRBJ1-2; v_call: TRBV20-1; cdr3_aa: CSAPLDSTNYGYTF; cdr3_nt: TGCAGTGCTCCCCTGGATAGCACTAACTATGGCTACACCTTC
clone_size: many; d_call: NA; j_call: TRBJ1-3; v_call: TRBV12-3/TRBV12-4; cdr3_aa: CASQPSGTFGNTIYF; cdr3_nt: TGTGCCAGCCAGCCCTCCGGGACCTTCGGGAACACCATATATTTT
clone_size: NA; d_call: TRBD1; j_call: TRBJ2-5; v_call: TRBV9; cdr3_aa: CASSTQGAIVETQYF; cdr3_nt: TGTGCCAGCAGCACGCAGGGGGCTATAGTGGAGACCCAGTACTTC
clone_size: few; d_call: NA; j_call: TRBJ1-5; v_call: TRBV3-1; cdr3_aa: CASSQGVGNQPQHF; cdr3_nt: TGTGCCAGCAGCCAAGGTGTAGGGAATCAGCCCCAGCATTTT
clone_size: NA; d_call: TRBD1; j_call: TRBJ1-2; v_call: TRBV5-4; cdr3_aa: CASSVPGQGAFGYTF; cdr3_nt: TGTGCCAGCAGCGTGCCGGGACAGGGGGCTTTTGGCTACACCTTC
clone_size: few; d_call: TRBD2; j_call: TRBJ2-2; v_call: TRBV4-1; cdr3_aa: CASRSGRAALGELFF; cdr3_nt: TGCGCCAGCCGCTCGGGGAGGGCCGCACTAGGGGAGCTGTTTTTT
clone_size: many; d_call: NA; j_call: TRBJ2-7; v_call: TRBV6-1; cdr3_aa: CASVASSYEQYF; cdr3_nt: TGTGCCAGCGTTGCTAGCTCCTACGAGCAGTACTTC
clone_size: many; d_call: NA; j_call: TRBJ2-6; v_call: TRBV7-3; cdr3_aa: CASSLSTSGANVLTF; cdr3_nt: TGTGCCAGCAGCTTATCGACGTCTGGGGCCAACGTCCTGACTTTC